The 2 T cell receptor beta chains below all came from one sample that was sequenced in a study of blood T cells in healthy people across ages. A sample-barcoded 5' primer and a J-beta primer mix were used in a second PCR of about 7 to 12 cycles. TCRdb fed the 5' RACE reads into MiXCR, producing one record per CDR3 protein. Of some 1.4 million distinct CDR3 sequences listed, about 40% are singletons. Sequenced material: blood. Source of these receptors: a woman between 18 and 29 years old in good health.

This chain joins TRBV7-8 and TRBJ1-5; D possibly corresponds to TRBD1 (5 bases). The CDR3 sequence is 15 residues long. Trimming took off 2 bases at V and 2 bases at J, with 10 bases between the two ends. Looked up from germline, CDR1 is SGHVS and CDR2 is FQNEAQ. The CDR3: CASSLIWGGNQPQHF. CDR3 DNA sequence: TGTGCCAGCAGCTTAATTTGGGGGGGCAATCAGCCCCAGCATTTT.

This chain links TRBV15 with TRBJ2-1, with D possibly TRBD1 on 6 matching bases. Trimming cost V 4 bases and J 4 bases, with 8 bases left between them. The germline V gene encodes CDR1 LNHNV and CDR2 YYDKDF (reference sequence). The CDR3 runs to 13 residues. CDR3 residues: CATSIQGYNEQFF. For the CDR3, the DNA is TGTGCCACCAGCATACAGGGTTACAATGAGCAGTTCTTC.